Each of the 32 T cell receptor beta chains below was sequenced from the same sample in a study of molecular identifiers for immune sequencing clone quantification. TCRdb re-analysed the PCR reads in MiXCR, keeping a single row per CDR3 protein. This sample yields 400,000 to 600,000 distinct CDR3 sequences, of which over 20% are seen a single time; 0.84% belongs to the top ten. The source material was naive CD8+ T cells from blood, with Jurkat cell RNA spiked in. Subset described: FACS-sorted CD8+CD4-CCR7+CD45RA+ naive T cells. The receptors were gathered from a human donor in good health. Some libraries in this study had Jurkat cell RNA spiked in.

This clonotype was counted ten times or more. The chain links TRBV5-5 to TRBJ2-3, with D possibly being TRBD1 or TRBD2 (5 bases each). Between the trimmed V and J ends, which lost 1 base and 2 bases, there was a span of 11 bases. The germline V gene has CDR1 SGHKS and CDR2 YYEKEE (reference sequence). This CDR3 has 15 amino acids. CDR3 loop: CASSLRRDPTDTQYF. The CDR3 DNA is TGTGCCAGCAGCTTGAGAAGGGACCCCACAGATACGCAGTATTTT.

Points on this clonotype: This may stem from a read error, because a much larger clone lies one nucleotide away. The chain couples TRBV6-1 to TRBJ2-3; D gene unclear. V was trimmed by 3 bases and J by 1 base, leaving 23 bases between them. This CDR3 has 19 amino acids. Germline V CDR1 and CDR2: MNHNS, SASEGT. DNA for the CDR3: TGTGCCAGCAGTGATAGTACAAAGAACGCAGTCATCCGCACAGATACGCAGTATTTT. Protein sequence: CASSDSTKNAVIRTDTQYF.

This clonotype was counted many times. The chain employs TRBV12-3 or TRBV12-4 and TRBJ2-3; the D is unclear. The CDR3 covers 15 residues. V lost 3 bases and J 1 base, leaving 11 bases between the germline ends. The CDR3 protein is CASSFGRPGTDTQYF. CDR3 bases: TGTGCCAGCAGTTTTGGGCGCCCGGGCACAGATACGCAGTATTTT.

At least ten counts were recorded for this clonotype. This chain joins TRBV5-4 and TRBJ2-3; 9 bases line up with TRBD2. V dropped 4 bases and J dropped 6; count of bases not matched to a gene: 12. The length of the CDR3 is 16 residues. Germline CDR1 reads SGHNT; CDR2 reads YYREEE (reference sequence). Here the CDR3 reads CASSQSGRGLADTQYF. CDR3 in DNA: TGTGCCAGCAGCCAATCCGGTCGAGGACTAGCGGATACGCAGTATTTT.

The chain couples TRBV4-1 to TRBJ2-7, with 12 positions matching TRBD2. J lost 3 bases, V lost 1 base, and 10 bases had no gene match. CDR3 length: 18 amino acids. Germline loops: CDR1 MGHRA, CDR2 YSYEKL. The CDR3 here is CASSQVLASGGAGYEQYF. CDR3 nucleotides: TGCGCCAGCAGCCAAGTTTTGGCTAGCGGGGGGGCAGGCTACGAGCAGTACTTC.

V gene TRBV20-1 combines with J gene TRBJ2-7, with TRBD1 identical over 7 bases. The CDR3 contains 13 residues. Per germline, CDR1 DFQATT and CDR2 SNEGSKA (reference sequence). Trimming cost V 2 bases and J 2 bases; bases outside gene matches: 3. The CDR3, as DNA: TGCAGTGCTAGAAGGCAGGGGGCCTACGAGCAGTACTTC. This gives the protein CSARRQGAYEQYF.

This clonotype was seen many times. The chain combines TRBV29-1 with TRBJ2-2, with TRBD1 matching 8 bases. The V gene end was trimmed by 5 bases and the J gene end by 4 bases; junction bases not matched to a gene: 0. From germline, CDR1 is SQVTM and CDR2 ANQGSEA. The CDR3 runs to 12 residues. For the CDR3, the DNA is TGCAGCGTTACAGGGGGCACCGGGGAGCTGTTTTTT. As protein: CSVTGGTGELFF.

V is TRBV20-1 and J is TRBJ1-1, with D unclear. CDR1 and CDR2 from the germline V gene are DFQATT and SNEGSKA (reference sequence). V was pared by 0 bases and J by 1 base, with 18 bases between. The CDR3 loop spans 17 amino acids. CDR3 sequence reads: CSARDPWVKKENTEAFF. The CDR3 coding sequence is TGCAGTGCTAGAGACCCATGGGTGAAGAAAGAGAACACTGAAGCTTTCTTT.

V gene TRBV6-1 combines with J gene TRBJ1-5; TRBD1 agrees at 8 bases. V was clipped by 9 bases and J by 6 bases; unmatched bases: 16. CDR3 length equals 16 residues. Germline V CDR1 and CDR2: MNHNS, SASEGT. In DNA, the CDR3 is TGTGCCAGTGACCCAGGGGGCGCGGGGTATAGTCAGCCCCAGCATTTT. This sequence encodes CASDPGGAGYSQPQHF.

This clonotype turned up a few times. The J gene is TRBJ2-2, the V gene TRBV4-3; D is possibly TRBD1 (5 bases). The length of the CDR3 is 15 residues. Germline CDR1 and CDR2: LGHNA and YSLEER. The V end was cut by 0 bases, the J end by 3 bases, with 8 bases between. The CDR3 region has the DNA TGCGCCAGCAGCCAAGATACAGGAGACACCGGGGAGCTGTTTTTT. This translates into CASSQDTGDTGELFF.

This clonotype was observed many times. The V and J genes are TRBV6-2 or TRBV6-3 and TRBJ2-7; the match to TRBD2 covers 7 bases. The V segment lost 7 bases and the J segment 7 bases; nucleotides outside the gene matches: 16. In germline, CDR1 is MNHEY, CDR2 SVGEGT. The CDR3 consists of 15 residues. CDR3 sequence reads: CASKYTGTTEWEQYF. Written as DNA, the CDR3 is TGTGCCAGCAAATATACCGGGACTACCGAGTGGGAGCAGTACTTC.

Details on this clonotype: A read error is possible here, since a much larger clone lies one base away. The conserved closing phenylalanine or tryptophan is absent in this CDR3, likely reflecting a read error. J is TRBJ1-1 and V is TRBV10-2; no definite D call. CDR1 WSHSY and CDR2 SAAADI come from the germline V gene. The length of the CDR3 is 13 residues. The CDR3 coding sequence is TGCGCCTGCAGTGGGGTCCCGAACACTGAAGCTTTCTCT. Its protein product is CACSGVPNTEAFS.

This chain connects TRBV10-2 to TRBJ2-6; D is perhaps TRBD1 or TRBD2 (5 bases each). Trimming pared 4 bases from V and 2 bases from J, leaving 6 bases between. Germline-derived CDR1 and CDR2 are WSHSY and SAAADI. CDR3 length equals 14 residues. The chain's CDR3 is CASSGGTGANVLTF. CDR3 coding DNA: TGCGCCAGCAGTGGGGGGACTGGGGCCAACGTCCTGACTTTC.

This chain links TRBV5-1 with TRBJ2-7; D is uncertain. V was clipped by 0 bases and J by 0 bases, with 13 bases between them. The length of the CDR3 is 16 residues. The germline V gene encodes CDR1 SGHRS and CDR2 YFSETQ. The CDR3 reads CASSLELSVPSYEQYF. CDR3 nucleotides: TGCGCCAGCAGCTTGGAGTTGTCAGTTCCCTCCTACGAGCAGTACTTC.

This clonotype appeared many times. This rearrangement joins TRBV5-1 to TRBJ2-7; D is perhaps TRBD2 (5 bases). The CDR3 is 12 amino acids. With 6 bases removed from V and 8 bases from J, the gap between germline ends came to 15 bases. Germline V lookup: CDR1 SGHRS, CDR2 YFSETQ. CDR3 protein: CASNHMDSQQYF. DNA for the CDR3: TGCGCCAGCAACCACATGGACTCCCAGCAGTACTTC.

Here the CDR3 DNA reads TGTGCCAGCAGCTTAGGGCATAGGGGCTCGCGAAACACCATATATTTT. Its translation: CASSLGHRGSRNTIYF. The gene calls are TRBV7-2 and TRBJ1-3; D possibly corresponds to TRBD1 (5 bases). The length of the CDR3 is 16 residues. V was trimmed by 1 base and J by 5 bases, leaving 15 bases between them. Per germline, CDR1 SGHTA and CDR2 FQGNSA.

This clonotype was seen ten or more times. V and J are TRBV6-1 and TRBJ1-1; no reliable D call. The CDR3 runs 11 residues. Trimming removed 10 bases from V and 11 bases from J, with 17 bases in between. From germline, CDR1 is MNHNS and CDR2 SASEGT. The CDR3 region is CATTLGQWAFF. For the CDR3, the DNA is TGTGCCACCACCCTGGGCCAGTGGGCTTTCTTT.

A few counts support this clonotype. The V gene is TRBV19, the J gene TRBJ2-7; D is tentatively TRBD1 or TRBD2 (5 bases each). The CDR3 runs 15 residues. Trimming shortened V by 3 bases and J by 3 bases, and 15 bases separated the two germline ends. CDR1 is LNHDA, CDR2 SQIVND, per germline (reference sequence). The CDR3 sequence is CASSIGMGRRYEQYF. Here the CDR3 DNA reads TGTGCCAGTAGTATCGGGATGGGGCGTCGCTACGAGCAGTACTTC.

This clonotype was seen more than once but under ten times. The chain combines TRBV27 with TRBJ2-2, with 7 bases that match TRBD2. V was pared by 0 bases and J by 3 bases, with 7 bases of the junction left unmatched. The germline gives CDR1 MNHEY, CDR2 SMNVEV (reference sequence). The CDR3 is made up of 17 amino acids. CDR3 protein: CASSLSAVAGYTGELFF. The CDR3 coding sequence is TGTGCCAGCAGTTTATCGGCGGTAGCGGGTTACACCGGGGAGCTGTTTTTT.

The sample holds a few counts of this clonotype. This likely comes from a read error, as the CDR3 has no conserved phenylalanine or tryptophan at its end. The V and J genes are TRBV6-2 or TRBV6-3 and TRBJ2-7, with D perhaps being TRBD1 or TRBD2 (5 bases each). There are 13 residues in the CDR3. With 7 bases removed from V and 5 bases from J, the gap between germline ends came to 15 bases. In germline, CDR1 is MNHEY, CDR2 SVGEGT. The chain's CDR3 is CASKAGTLNEQYL. The CDR3 DNA is TGTGCCAGCAAGGCCGGGACCCTCAACGAGCAGTACCTC.

This chain uses TRBV7-9 with TRBJ2-1; D possibly matches TRBD1 or TRBD2 (5 bases each). V lost 5 bases and J lost 5, with 16 bases in between. CDR1 is SEHNR, CDR2 FQNEAQ, per germline (reference sequence). The CDR3 is made up of 15 amino acids. The chain's CDR3 is CASSETAAIHNEQFF. CDR3 DNA: TGTGCCAGCAGCGAGACAGCGGCGATACACAATGAGCAGTTCTTC.

The J gene is TRBJ1-2, the V gene TRBV7-9; TRBD1 is a possible D gene (5 bases). The length of the CDR3 is 13 residues. V gave up 1 base and J gave up 6 bases, with 9 bases separating them. Germline V gene sequence: CDR1 SEHNR, CDR2 FQNEAQ (reference sequence). The DNA of the CDR3 is TGTGCCAGCAGCTTAGAATCAGGGAATGGCTACACCTTC. This sequence encodes CASSLESGNGYTF.

This clonotype appeared many times. This chain connects TRBV6-5 to TRBJ2-1; D is uncertain. V dropped 2 bases and J dropped 4 bases, with 9 bases sitting between them. The CDR3 runs to 14 residues. Germline V CDR1 and CDR2: MNHEY, SVGAGI. This chain's CDR3 is CASSYRASYNEQFF. In DNA, the CDR3 is TGTGCCAGCAGTTACCGTGCCAGTTACAATGAGCAGTTCTTC.

Comments on this clonotype: Since a much larger clone is just one base distant, this may be a read error. This rearrangement joins TRBV29-1 to TRBJ2-1, with 9 bases identical to TRBD2. Germline V gene sequence: CDR1 SQVTM, CDR2 ANQGSEA. The CDR3 length is 13 residues. J lost 6 bases, V lost 7 bases, and 7 bases had no gene match. CDR3 nucleotide sequence: TGCAGCGCCGGACTAGCGAAATCCAATGAGCAGTTCTTC. Amino acids: CSAGLAKSNEQFF.

Regarding this clonotype: This may stem from a read error, because a much larger clone lies one nucleotide away. The chain couples TRBV7-9 to TRBJ1-1, with D uncertain. V lost 5 bases and J 4 bases, leaving 8 bases between the germline ends. This CDR3 has 12 residues. The germline V gene has CDR1 SEHNR and CDR2 FQNEAQ (reference sequence). CDR3 DNA sequence: TGTGCCAGCAGCCACGGACGCACTGAAGCTTTCTTT. Translation: CASSHGRTEAFF.

This clonotype came up a few times. The chain is built from TRBV6-1 and TRBJ2-5, with TRBD2 matching over 9 bases. Germline assignment: CDR1 MNHNS and CDR2 SASEGT. The CDR3 runs 18 residues. Germline trimming cut 0 bases from V and 2 bases from J; bases unmatched to any gene: 10. The CDR3 bases are TGTGCCAGCAGTGAAGCGTTCATAGCGGGGGTGGATCAAGAGACCCAGTACTTC. Translated, it gives CASSEAFIAGVDQETQYF.

This clonotype appeared many times. The chain uses TRBV6-2 or TRBV6-3 and TRBJ2-5; D might be TRBD2 (6 bases). The CDR3 runs 14 residues. Per the germline V gene, CDR1 is MNHEY and CDR2 is SVGEGT. The V end lost 2 bases, the J end lost 4 bases, and 11 bases lay between the germline ends. CDR3 DNA: TGTGCCAGCAGTTACCGGACTACCCTAGAGACCCAGTACTTC. Amino acid sequence: CASSYRTTLETQYF.

The sample holds a few counts of this clonotype. This chain connects TRBV7-2 to TRBJ2-7; 11 positions agree with TRBD1. Unmatched junction bases numbered 20, after V lost 1 base and J lost 3 bases. This CDR3 region has 21 residues. Germline V gene sequence: CDR1 SGHTA, CDR2 FQGNSA. The CDR3 is CASSLGGTGGLAGHEIYEQYF. The CDR3 DNA reads TGTGCCAGCAGCTTAGGAGGGACAGGGGGGCTAGCGGGCCATGAAATCTACGAGCAGTACTTC.

This clonotype was seen at least ten times. V and J are TRBV5-1 and TRBJ1-1; D unresolved. The CDR3 is made up of 15 amino acids. Germline CDR1 reads SGHRS; CDR2 reads YFSETQ. Trimming took off 4 bases at V and 3 bases at J, with 16 bases between the two ends. This CDR3 reads CASSNPSGVDTEAFF. CDR3 coding DNA: TGCGCCAGCAGCAACCCGTCCGGGGTCGACACTGAAGCTTTCTTT.

In regard to this clonotype: The junction and the germline gene differ at one end; a read error may be behind it. The V call is TRBV4-3, the J call TRBJ2-7; D possibly corresponds to TRBD2 (5 bases). From germline, CDR1 is LGHNA and CDR2 YSLEER. The CDR3 totals 12 residues. In nucleotides, the CDR3 is TGCGCCAGCAGCCAAGGAAATAGCGAGAAGTACTTC. Protein sequence: CASSQGNSEKYF.

About this clonotype itself: Because it lacks the conserved phenylalanine or tryptophan at the end, this CDR3 is likely a read error. The chain is built from TRBV12-3 or TRBV12-4 and TRBJ2-5; 8 bases agree with TRBD2. After removal of 4 bases from V and 1 base from J, the junction contained 5 bases not matched to a gene. The CDR3 spans 15 residues. In DNA, the CDR3 is TGTGCCAGCAGTTCAAGCGGGGGACTCCAAGAGACCCAGTACCTC. It specifies CASSSSGGLQETQYL.

About this clonotype itself: This could be a read error, since a much larger clone is one nucleotide away. V is TRBV7-8 and J is TRBJ2-3, with D perhaps TRBD1 or TRBD2 (7 bases each). The CDR3 is made up of 14 amino acids. Germline V gives CDR1 SGHVS, CDR2 FQNEAQ. Trimming stripped 3 bases from V and 10 bases from J, with 17 bases between. CDR3 sequence reads: CASSFGSGGDSQYF. The CDR3 region has the DNA TGTGCCAGCAGCTTTGGTTCAGGGGGGGATTCGCAGTATTTT.